A single sample is the source of the 32 T cell receptor beta chains below, sequenced in a study of CD8+CD57+ T cells in acquired aplastic anemia. Both TCR beta VDJ combination and CDR3 sequence profiling were carried out. Genomic DNA was the template for this profiling. TCRdb called the reads again in MiXCR, with one record for every CDR3 protein. The table shows more than 45,000 distinct CDR3 sequences, with just over 55% occurring only once. Individuals selected for sequencing had exhibited CD8+CD57+ cell expansion on flow cytometry. Sequencing used sorted CD4+, CD8+, or CD8+CD57+ T cells (not recorded which) from PBMCs. Receptors originate from a human donor with aplastic anemia.

This clonotype was recorded a few times. CDR3 region: CATSPGTGQGYTF. The DNA of the CDR3 is TGTGCCACCAGTCCAGGGACAGGGCAAGGCTACACCTTC. This sequence joins TRBV24-1 and TRBJ1-2, with 9 bases lining up with TRBD1. Germline V CDR1 and CDR2: KGHDR, SFDVKD. V was clipped by 6 bases and J by 8 bases; unmatched bases: 6. This CDR3 is built from 13 residues.

Written as DNA, the CDR3 is TGCAGTGCCATCAACGGACAGGACTCCTACGAGCAGTACTTC. Translating gives CSAINGQDSYEQYF. V gene TRBV20-1 combines with J gene TRBJ2-7; 7 bases fit TRBD1. The length of the CDR3 is 14 residues. The J segment lost 0 bases and the V segment lost 6 bases, leaving 8 bases of the junction unmatched. Germline CDR1 is DFQATT and CDR2 is SNEGSKA (reference sequence).

Of note for this clonotype: Germline and junction disagree at one end, which may indicate a read error. The rearrangement links TRBV7-8 to TRBJ1-2; no firm D call. Germline loops: CDR1 SGHVS, CDR2 FQNEAQ. This CDR3 is built from 15 residues. The chain's CDR3 is CASSQGRSGLYGYTF. CDR3 DNA sequence: TGCGCCAGCAGCCAAGGAAGATCCGGCCTCTATGGCTACACCTTC.

The V gene is TRBV2, the J gene TRBJ1-5; TRBD1 matches at 7 bases. The CDR3 runs 15 residues. Per the germline V gene, CDR1 is SNHLY and CDR2 is FYNNEI. CDR3 sequence reads: CAVRGGQVGGQPQHF. CDR3 bases: TGTGCAGTAAGAGGTGGACAGGTAGGCGGTCAGCCCCAGCATTTT.

CDR3 amino acids: CASSLAGTGGQPQHF. CDR3 sequence (DNA): TGTGCCAGCAGTTTAGCAGGGACAGGGGGTCAGCCCCAGCATTTT. The V and J genes are TRBV12-3 or TRBV12-4 and TRBJ1-5; 11 bases map to TRBD1. The CDR3 is made up of 15 amino acids. V lost 0 bases to trimming and J lost 6 bases; unmatched junction nucleotides: 1.

By sample share, this clonotype is medium-sized. The chain links TRBV15 to TRBJ1-1; D uncertain. This CDR3 contains 14 residues. Trimming pared 0 bases from V and 1 base from J, leaving 6 bases between. Germline CDR1 and CDR2: LNHNV and YYDKDF (reference sequence). CDR3 region: CATSREQSNTEAFF. The CDR3 nucleotides are TGTGCCACCAGCAGAGAACAGTCGAACACTGAAGCTTTCTTT.

The chain uses TRBV6-1 and TRBJ2-7, with 12 nucleotides matching TRBD2. The V segment lost 6 bases and the J segment 2 bases; nucleotides outside the gene matches: 11. Germline CDR1 reads MNHNS; CDR2 reads SASEGT. This CDR3 has 17 amino acids. CDR3 residues: CASSNTLPSGGAYEQYF. CDR3 sequence (DNA): TGTGCCAGCAGCAACACCCTCCCTAGCGGGGGGGCCTACGAGCAGTACTTC.

The V and J genes are TRBV13 and TRBJ1-1, with D maybe TRBD1 (6 bases). CDR3 length: 14 amino acids. The V gene lost 5 bases and the J gene lost 3 bases, with 13 bases spanning the gap. From germline, CDR1 is PRHDT and CDR2 FYEKMQ (reference sequence). The CDR3 here is CASSVRQEDTEAFF. CDR3 DNA sequence: TGTGCCAGCAGCGTCCGACAGGAGGACACTGAAGCTTTCTTT.

The J gene is TRBJ2-3, the V gene TRBV7-2; D is ambiguous. V lost 0 bases and J 5 bases, leaving 6 bases between the germline ends. Germline V gene sequence: CDR1 SGHTA, CDR2 FQGNSA. CDR3 size: 13 residues. The CDR3 nucleotides read TGTGCCAGCAGCTTAGCACACAGAGATACGCAGTATTTT. Translation: CASSLAHRDTQYF.

This clonotype was recorded at least ten times. The chain combines TRBV7-9 with TRBJ2-3; perhaps D is TRBD1 or TRBD2 (7 bases each). Trimming took off 7 bases at V and 5 bases at J, with 13 bases between the two ends. Germline values: CDR1 SEHNR, CDR2 FQNEAQ (reference sequence). CDR3 length: 13 residues. The CDR3: CASKGGGGDTQYF. DNA for the CDR3: TGTGCCAGCAAAGGGGGCGGGGGAGATACGCAGTATTTT.

V usage is TRBV7-9 and J usage is TRBJ1-4; 7 nucleotides agree with TRBD1. This CDR3 has 15 amino acids. V lost 5 bases and J lost 3; bases outside the gene matches: 6. Germline CDR1 is SEHNR and CDR2 is FQNEAQ (reference sequence). CDR3 protein: CASSRGGTANEKLFF. For the CDR3, the DNA is TGTGCCAGCAGCCGGGGGGGGACAGCTAATGAAAAACTGTTTTTT. Supplemented by reference TRBV7-9 and TRBJ1-4, the full variable domain reads DTGVSQNPRHKITKRGQNVTFRCDPISEHNRLYWYRQTLGQGPEFLTYFQNEAQLEKSRLLSDRFSAERPKGSFSTLEIQRTEQGDSAMYLCASSRGGTANEKLFFGSGTQLSVL.

Details on this clonotype: This may be a read error, as it is one base from a much larger clone. In nucleotides, the CDR3 is TGTGCCAGCAGCCCCCGGACGGTTCAAGAGGCCCAGTACTTC. This codes for CASSPRTVQEAQYF. J is TRBJ2-5 and V is TRBV12-3 or TRBV12-4; D ambiguous. The CDR3 length is 14 residues.

The V gene is TRBV27, the J gene TRBJ2-3; D not certain. V lost 7 bases, J lost 3 bases, and 8 bases lay in between. The length of the CDR3 is 12 residues. Per germline, CDR1 MNHEY and CDR2 SMNVEV (reference sequence). The CDR3 nucleotides read TGTGCCAGCATTTCGGAAACAGATACGCAGTATTTT. It translates to CASISETDTQYF.

This clonotype was counted once. The CDR3 DNA follows: TGCGCCAGCAGTGATGCGTACGAGCAGTACTTC. It translates to CASSDAYEQYF. The chain carries TRBV10-2 and TRBJ2-7, with D uncertain. Trimming removed 3 bases from V and 4 bases from J, with 4 bases in between. Per germline, CDR1 WSHSY and CDR2 SAAADI. The CDR3 runs to 11 residues.

The chain combines TRBV11-1 with TRBJ1-6; the match to TRBD1 covers 10 bases. The germline V gene has CDR1 SGHAT and CDR2 FQDESV (reference sequence). V shed 5 bases, J shed 6 bases, and the junction held 7 bases outside the gene matches. The CDR3 has 16 residues. The CDR3, as DNA: TGTGCCAGCAGCCCAGGACAGGGGGAAGGTAATTCACCCCTCCACTTT. Protein product: CASSPGQGEGNSPLHF.

The genes are TRBV19 and TRBJ1-6, with 8 bases aligning to TRBD1. The germline V gene encodes CDR1 LNHDA and CDR2 SQIVND (reference sequence). This CDR3 has 16 amino acids. V shed 3 bases and J 5 bases; nucleotides not matched to a gene: 6. CDR3 bases: TGTGCCAGTAGTATTCGTGGACAGGGCAATAATTCACCCCTCCACTTT. Amino acids: CASSIRGQGNNSPLHF. The complete variable domain, with remaining parts taken from reference TRBV19 and TRBJ1-6, reads DGGITQSPKYLFRKEGQNVTLSCEQNLNHDAMYWYRQDPGQGLRLIYYSQIVNDFQKGDIAEGYSVSREKKESFPLTVTSAQKNPTAFYLCASSIRGQGNNSPLHFGNGTRLTVT.

The chain links TRBV7-2 to TRBJ2-7, with D perhaps matching TRBD1 (6 bases). Germline V gene lookup returns CDR1 SGHTA and CDR2 FQGNSA. This CDR3 spans 13 amino acids. Trimming removed 6 bases at V and 7 bases at J, with 16 bases between. CDR3 nucleotide sequence: TGTGCCAGCAGTATCACTTCGGACAGAGAGCAGTACTTC. This gives the protein CASSITSDREQYF.

As to this clonotype: Possible read error: a much larger clone is one base away. The rearrangement links TRBV6-1 to TRBJ1-1; D is uncertain. CDR1 is MNHNS, CDR2 SASEGT, per germline. This CDR3 has 13 amino acids. The CDR3 nucleotides are TGTGCCAGCAAAAAAGGGAAAAACACTGGAGCTTTCTTT. Its translation: CASKKGKNTGAFF.

The chain is built from TRBV7-2 and TRBJ1-2; D not resolved. CDR1 and CDR2 (germline): SGHTA, FQGNSA. Trimming shortened V by 2 bases and J by 6 bases, and 13 bases separated the two germline ends. This CDR3 spans 14 amino acids. The CDR3 nucleotides are TGTGCCAGCAGCTTACTTCTGGGGAAGGATGGCTACACCTTC. Its translation is CASSLLLGKDGYTF. Combining the CDR3 with reference TRBV7-2 and TRBJ1-2 gives the whole variable domain GAGVSQSPSNKVTEKGKDVELRCDPISGHTALYWYRQSLGQGLEFLIYFQGNSAPDKSGLPSDRFSAERTGGSVSTLTIQRTQQEDSAVYLCASSLLLGKDGYTFGSGTRLTVV.

The V and J genes are TRBV2 and TRBJ1-2; no firm D call. CDR1 is SNHLY, CDR2 FYNNEI, per germline. CDR3 length: 12 residues. The V and J ends lost 4 bases and 5 bases respectively, with 8 bases between them. The CDR3 sequence is CASSAIGYGYTF. In DNA form, the CDR3 reads TGTGCCAGCAGTGCGATAGGGTATGGCTACACCTTC.

This clonotype was counted at least ten times. The chain carries TRBV3-1 and TRBJ2-6; D is undetermined. V lost 3 bases to trimming and J lost 1 base, with 10 bases between them. Germline V CDR1 and CDR2: LGHDT, YNNKEL (reference sequence). This CDR3 has 16 amino acids. The DNA of the CDR3 is TGTGCCAGCAGCCAGGATGGCATTTCTGGGGCCAACGTCCTGACTTTC. It specifies CASSQDGISGANVLTF.

The V gene is TRBV19, the J gene TRBJ1-1, with no clear D. The CDR3 sequence is 14 residues long. Germline CDR1 LNHDA, CDR2 SQIVND (reference sequence). Deletions cut 3 bases from V and 1 base from J, with 9 bases between. The CDR3 region has the DNA TGTGCCAGTAGTATCGTTTCCGGGAACACTGAAGCTTTCTTT. Amino acid sequence: CASSIVSGNTEAFF.

The chain combines TRBV10-3 with TRBJ2-1; unclear D gene. With 3 bases removed from V and 0 bases from J, the gap between germline ends came to 3 bases. The CDR3 is 13 residues long. Germline CDR1 ENHRY, CDR2 SYGVKD. The CDR3 loop reads CAISDGSYNEQFF. The CDR3 nucleotides are TGTGCCATCAGTGATGGCTCCTACAATGAGCAGTTCTTC.

V is TRBV7-9 and J is TRBJ2-7; TRBD2 is a possible D gene (5 bases). The CDR3 spans 15 residues. V was cut by 5 bases and J by 7 bases, with 21 bases left in between. Germline V gene lookup returns CDR1 SEHNR and CDR2 FQNEAQ (reference sequence). CDR3 protein: CASSQVETASGEQYF. The DNA for the CDR3 is TGTGCCAGCAGCCAAGTGGAGACGGCCTCGGGGGAGCAGTACTTC.

This clonotype was observed a handful of times. The missing conserved phenylalanine or tryptophan at the end of this CDR3 makes a read error likely. The chain recombines TRBV27 with TRBJ1-1, with a tentative D call TRBD1 (5 bases). CDR3 size: 11 residues. CDR1 MNHEY and CDR2 SMNVEV come from the germline V gene (reference sequence). Trimming took 2 bases from V and 7 from J, leaving 5 bases between them. The CDR3 nucleotides are TGTGCCAGCAGTTTAGGGGGTGAAGCTTTCTCT. As protein: CASSLGGEAFS.

The CDR3 bases are TGCAGCGTCATGACAGGGGTAGGGGGATACGAGCAGTACTTC. It encodes CSVMTGVGGYEQYF. The chain carries TRBV29-1 and TRBJ2-7; the match to TRBD1 covers 8 bases. The CDR3 is 14 residues long. Trimming at V came to 6 bases and at J to 4 bases, leaving 11 bases not matched to a gene. CDR1 is SQVTM and CDR2 is ANQGSEA in the germline V gene.

This clonotype is a singleton in its sample. V and J are TRBV7-2 and TRBJ2-7, with D hard to call. Trimming shortened V by 1 base and J by 3 bases, and 13 bases separated the two germline ends. Germline lookup yields CDR1 SGHTA and CDR2 FQGNSA. This CDR3 contains 15 residues. In DNA form, the CDR3 reads TGTGCCAGCAGCTTAGGTTCGATTTTGGGCTACGAGCAGTACTTC. Its protein is CASSLGSILGYEQYF.

The chain uses TRBV11-2 and TRBJ2-3; perhaps TRBD2 as D (5 bases). Germline V gene sequence: CDR1 SGHAT, CDR2 FQNNGV. The CDR3 runs to 15 residues. Trimming removed 5 bases at V and 2 bases at J, with 14 bases between. CDR3 coding DNA: TGTGCCAGCAGCCCCCACCAAGCGGTCACAGATACGCAGTATTTT. Protein product: CASSPHQAVTDTQYF.

This clonotype has ten or more counts. V usage is TRBV6-1 and J usage is TRBJ1-6, with TRBD1 as a possible D gene (6 bases). Germline assignment: CDR1 MNHNS and CDR2 SASEGT. The V and J ends lost 9 bases and 4 bases respectively, with 13 bases between them. This CDR3 is built from 14 residues. This CDR3 reads CASRGGRYNSPLHF. DNA for the CDR3: TGTGCCAGTCGGGGGGGCAGGTATAATTCACCCCTCCACTTT.

This clonotype was recorded many times. The chain uses TRBV20-1 and TRBJ2-1; the D is unclear. V lost 4 bases and J 3 bases, leaving 10 bases between the germline ends. The CDR3 is 13 residues long. Germline loops: CDR1 DFQATT, CDR2 SNEGSKA (reference sequence). The CDR3 sequence: CSAKKTVYNEQFF. CDR3 nucleotides: TGCAGTGCTAAAAAGACTGTCTACAATGAGCAGTTCTTC.

This clonotype was recorded many times. The J gene is TRBJ2-2, the V gene TRBV9; D gene uncertain. The CDR3 has 11 amino acids. Germline V lookup: CDR1 SGDLS, CDR2 YYNGEE. With 3 bases removed from V and 6 bases from J, the gap between germline ends came to 3 bases. The CDR3 DNA is TGTGCCAGCAGCGAGGCCGGGGAGCTGTTTTTT. Translating gives CASSEAGELFF.

The chain couples TRBV6-1 to TRBJ1-2; 10 positions agree with TRBD1. CDR3 length: 16 amino acids. The germline CDR1 and CDR2 sequences are MNHNS and SASEGT. The V gene end was trimmed by 6 bases and the J gene end by 4 bases; junction bases not matched to a gene: 11. The CDR3 DNA sequence: TGTGCCAGCAGCCTACAAACCGGGACAGGGGTCTATGGCTACACCTTC. Translation gives CASSLQTGTGVYGYTF.